What follows are 7 T cell receptor beta chains derived from one specimen sequenced in a study of blood T cell repertoires in COVID-19. Only in-frame clones appear in the TCRdb table, and some are missing; sequencing was by immunoSEQ multiplex PCR. The sample holds 350,000 to 450,000 clones, under 85% seen once. Source material: PBMCs or T cells enriched from blood (not recorded which). The receptors stem from a woman aged 45-65 years who had recovered from COVID-19.

This chain joins TRBV2 and TRBJ1-5; D is perhaps TRBD1 (5 bases). Germline CDR1 SNHLY, CDR2 FYNNEI. V was trimmed by 6 bases and J by 0 bases, leaving 9 bases between them. This CDR3 is 14 amino acids long. In DNA form, the CDR3 reads TGTGCCAGCAGGGACATTGATAGCAATCAGCCCCAGCATTTT. This encodes CASRDIDSNQPQHF.

The V and J genes are TRBV18 and TRBJ2-7, with a weak D call TRBD1 (5 bases). Per germline, CDR1 KGHSH and CDR2 LQKENI. V was shortened by 0 bases and J by 4 bases, with 7 bases between the two germline ends. The CDR3 totals 13 residues. CDR3 DNA: TGTGCCAGCTCACCACCAGGGGATTACGAGCAGTACTTC. It codes for CASSPPGDYEQYF. The full variable domain, with the rest looked up from reference TRBV18 and TRBJ2-7, is NAGVMQNPRHLVRRRGQEARLRCSPMKGHSHVYWYRQLPEEGLKFMVYLQKENIIDESGMPKERFSAEFPKEGPSILRIQQVVRGDSAAYFCASSPPGDYEQYFGPGTRLTVT.

The chain couples TRBV19 to TRBJ1-1; D is unclear. The CDR3 totals 13 residues. CDR1 is LNHDA, CDR2 SQIVND, per germline (reference sequence). V was clipped by 3 bases and J by 5 bases, with 10 bases between them. As DNA, the CDR3 is TGTGCCAGTAGTATGTTGTCGGGGACTGAAGCTTTCTTT. Translated: CASSMLSGTEAFF.

This chain joins TRBV4-2 and TRBJ2-1; D is perhaps TRBD2 (6 bases). Germline CDR1 and CDR2: LGHNA and YNFKEQ. There are 16 residues in the CDR3. V gave up 0 bases and J gave up 0 bases, with 9 bases separating them. CDR3: CASSQDIGSSYNEQFF. For the CDR3, the DNA is TGTGCCAGCAGCCAAGATATCGGGAGCTCCTACAATGAGCAGTTCTTC.

The chain links TRBV29-1 to TRBJ1-2; a weak D match, TRBD1 (6 bases). V lost 7 bases to trimming and J lost 7 bases, with 13 bases between them. This CDR3 is 11 amino acids long. Per the germline V gene, CDR1 is SQVTM and CDR2 is ANQGSEA. CDR3 amino acids: CSGKDSLGYTF. CDR3 sequence (DNA): TGCAGCGGTAAGGACAGCCTTGGCTACACCTTC.

V usage is TRBV13 and J usage is TRBJ1-1, with TRBD1 as a possible D gene (5 bases). Germline-derived CDR1 and CDR2 are PRHDT and FYEKMQ (reference sequence). The V end lost 3 bases, the J end lost 8 bases, and 16 bases lay between the germline ends. There are 14 residues in the CDR3. CDR3 protein: CASSLRQGSPEAFF. The DNA for the CDR3 is TGTGCCAGCAGCTTGCGGCAGGGATCGCCAGAAGCTTTCTTT.

This rearrangement joins TRBV27 to TRBJ1-1, with 8 positions matching TRBD1. Germline loops: CDR1 MNHEY, CDR2 SMNVEV (reference sequence). Trimming took 9 bases from V and 5 from J; bases not matched to a gene: 14. The CDR3 has 15 amino acids. The CDR3 loop is CARNQGANPGTEAFF. For the CDR3, the DNA is TGTGCCAGGAACCAGGGGGCCAATCCCGGAACTGAAGCTTTCTTT.